The 27 T cell receptor beta chains given below trace back to one sample, sequenced in a study of Ad26.COV2.S vaccination and SARS-CoV-2 variants. The treatment denotes: over 15 received Ad26.COV2.S at low or high dose, single or two shots; five or six received placebo; per-sample allocation not given. Day 63 after the first injection of vaccine or placebo was the sampling time. Using immunoSEQ multiplex PCR, the repertoire was profiled, and TCRdb retains in-frame clones only, with some absent. Here the sample spans over 300,000 clones, around four fifths being singletons. Sequences were derived from peripheral blood, sampled in a trial of Ad26.COV2.S vaccine versus placebo. The origin of the receptors is a person between 18 and 60 years old who received the Ad26.COV2.S COVID-19 vaccine or a placebo.

This clone showed up just a few times. This chain uses TRBV5-4 with TRBJ1-6; 8 nucleotides agree with TRBD1. The CDR3 is 15 amino acids. V dropped 0 bases and J dropped 10; count of bases not matched to a gene: 6. Germline CDR1 and CDR2: SGHNT and YYREEE (reference sequence). CDR3 DNA sequence: TGTGCCAGCAGCTTGGATCCAGGGGGCAACTCACCCCTCCACTTT. Translating it yields CASSLDPGGNSPLHF.

This sequence joins TRBV13 and TRBJ2-5, with D unclear. Germline lookup yields CDR1 PRHDT and CDR2 FYEKMQ (reference sequence). The CDR3 is 14 residues long. Trimming shortened V by 5 bases and J by 0 bases, and 10 bases separated the two germline ends. CDR3 region: CASSEREYQETQYF. The CDR3 nucleotides read TGTGCCAGCAGCGAACGAGAGTACCAAGAGACCCAGTACTTC.

The table lists this clone with a few counts. This chain connects TRBV6-6 to TRBJ1-2; TRBD1 is a possible D gene (5 bases). V lost 4 bases to trimming and J lost 3 bases, with 12 bases between them. CDR3 length equals 14 residues. From germline, CDR1 is MNHNY and CDR2 SVGAGI (reference sequence). This CDR3 reads CASSSPGGDYGYTF. Written as DNA, the CDR3 is TGTGCCAGCAGTTCCCCCGGGGGTGACTATGGCTACACCTTC.

The chain uses TRBV12-3 or TRBV12-4 and TRBJ1-1; no definite D call. The CDR3 totals 12 residues. V lost 6 bases and J lost 0, with 5 bases in between. Written as DNA, the CDR3 is TGTGCCAGCAGGAGAATGAACACTGAAGCTTTCTTT. The encoded protein is CASRRMNTEAFF.

This clone was seen only a few times. The gene calls are TRBV12-3 or TRBV12-4 and TRBJ1-2; no clear D. CDR3 length equals 11 residues. V was pared by 4 bases and J by 4 bases, with 4 bases between. The CDR3 loop is CASSYAYGYTF. The CDR3 DNA sequence: TGTGCCAGCAGTTACGCCTATGGCTACACCTTC.

This sequence joins TRBV4-1 and TRBJ2-7; D call uncertain. V dropped 4 bases and J dropped 7 bases, with 14 bases sitting between them. The CDR3 totals 13 residues. Germline CDR1 is MGHRA and CDR2 is YSYEKL. CDR3 DNA sequence: TGCGCCAGCAGCCTAGTTCATCTCAGAGAGCAGTACTTC. It is translated as CASSLVHLREQYF.

The gene calls are TRBV19 and TRBJ2-3, with 8 bases identical to TRBD1. From germline, CDR1 is LNHDA and CDR2 SQIVND (reference sequence). This CDR3 has 15 amino acids. The V gene end was trimmed by 7 bases and the J gene end by 6 bases; junction bases not matched to a gene: 12. DNA of the CDR3: TGTGCCAGTAAGTTTGTGGCAGGGGGCAGCGATACGCAGTATTTT. It is translated as CASKFVAGGSDTQYF.

The chain combines TRBV4-1 with TRBJ2-3; 7 bases line up with TRBD2. CDR1 and CDR2 from the germline V gene are MGHRA and YSYEKL. Trimming took 3 bases from V and 6 from J; bases not matched to a gene: 12. The CDR3 contains 16 residues. The CDR3 sequence: CASSHDAAAGVDTQYF. Here the CDR3 DNA reads TGCGCCAGCAGCCATGATGCGGCTGCGGGGGTGGATACGCAGTATTTT.

V gene TRBV5-6 combines with J gene TRBJ2-7; D ambiguous. Germline lookup yields CDR1 SGHDT and CDR2 YYEEEE. V dropped 3 bases and J dropped 0 bases, with 10 bases sitting between them. The CDR3 runs 14 residues. For the CDR3, the DNA is TGTGCCAGCAGCTCCCAGTTAAGCTCCTACGAGCAGTACTTC. Its translation: CASSSQLSSYEQYF.

The chain carries TRBV27 and TRBJ1-2; D is possibly TRBD1 (6 bases). The CDR3 has 13 residues. Germline V gene lookup returns CDR1 MNHEY and CDR2 SMNVEV (reference sequence). V lost 3 bases, J lost 8 bases, and 13 bases lay in between. In DNA, the CDR3 is TGTGCCAGCAGTTTTTCCCGGGGGCTAGGCTACACCTTC. As protein: CASSFSRGLGYTF.

This clone was observed once. The chain has TRBV11-2 and TRBJ2-3, with D possibly being TRBD1 (5 bases). There are 15 residues in the CDR3. V was pared by 1 base and J by 4 bases, with 12 bases between. Germline CDR1 reads SGHAT; CDR2 reads FQNNGV. CDR3 amino acids: CASSLGGPRADTQYF. DNA for the CDR3: TGTGCCAGCAGCTTAGGGGGCCCTAGGGCAGATACGCAGTATTTT.

V and J are TRBV19 and TRBJ1-5, with TRBD1 as a possible D gene (5 bases). The CDR3 is 12 amino acids. V was clipped by 7 bases and J by 7 bases, with 11 bases between them. Per the germline V gene, CDR1 is LNHDA and CDR2 is SQIVND (reference sequence). CDR3 nucleotides: TGTGCCAGTAAGCTCGGGGGGCAGCCCCAGCATTTT. Translated: CASKLGGQPQHF. Drawing the rest from reference TRBV19 and TRBJ1-5, the complete variable domain is DGGITQSPKYLFRKEGQNVTLSCEQNLNHDAMYWYRQDPGQGLRLIYYSQIVNDFQKGDIAEGYSVSREKKESFPLTVTSAQKNPTAFYLCASKLGGQPQHFGDGTRLSIL.

The CDR3 sequence: CASSVAQGGKLFF. The CDR3 DNA is TGTGCCAGCAGCGTAGCCCAGGGGGGGAAACTGTTTTTT. The chain employs TRBV9 and TRBJ1-4, with TRBD1 matching over 7 bases. The CDR3 sequence is 13 residues long. Germline V gene data show CDR1 as SGDLS and CDR2 as YYNGEE. Unmatched junction bases numbered 4, after V lost 0 bases and J lost 11 bases.

The chain carries TRBV5-4 and TRBJ2-7; D is uncertain. Germline V gene data show CDR1 as SGHNT and CDR2 as YYREEE (reference sequence). Trimming removed 0 bases at V and 1 base at J, with 8 bases between. CDR3 length: 14 residues. CDR3: CASSLAPKSYEQYF. CDR3 DNA: TGTGCCAGCAGCTTGGCTCCTAAATCCTACGAGCAGTACTTC.

The V call is TRBV7-3, the J call TRBJ2-1, with a possible D match to TRBD2 (6 bases). CDR1 is SGHTA, CDR2 FQGTGA, per germline. The CDR3 runs 16 residues. Trimming removed 3 bases from V and 0 bases from J, with 12 bases in between. In DNA, the CDR3 is TGTGCCAGCAGCTTCGGGACTCGAAGCTCCTACAATGAGCAGTTCTTC. Protein: CASSFGTRSSYNEQFF.

The rearrangement links TRBV19 to TRBJ2-2, with a weak D call TRBD1 (6 bases). This CDR3 spans 13 amino acids. V shed 5 bases and J shed 5 bases, with 9 bases lying between them. CDR1 and CDR2 (germline): LNHDA, SQIVND (reference sequence). The CDR3 bases are TGTGCCAGTAGTTCTCAGGGGACCGGGGAGCTGTTTTTT. Its protein product is CASSSQGTGELFF. Looking up the rest from reference TRBV19 and TRBJ2-2 gives the full variable domain: DGGITQSPKYLFRKEGQNVTLSCEQNLNHDAMYWYRQDPGQGLRLIYYSQIVNDFQKGDIAEGYSVSREKKESFPLTVTSAQKNPTAFYLCASSSQGTGELFFGEGSRLTVL.

The chain recombines TRBV9 with TRBJ2-3; 8 bases map to TRBD2. Per the germline V gene, CDR1 is SGDLS and CDR2 is YYNGEE. The CDR3 totals 14 residues. The V and J ends lost 3 bases and 2 bases, in that order; junction bases with no gene match: 2. DNA for the CDR3: TGTGCCAGCAGCGAGACTAGCGACACAGATACGCAGTATTTT. It yields the protein CASSETSDTDTQYF.

The chain has TRBV9 and TRBJ2-2; 7 nucleotides agree with TRBD2. V shed 4 bases, J shed 5 bases, and the junction held 14 bases outside the gene matches. This CDR3 is 17 amino acids long. Germline V gene data show CDR1 as SGDLS and CDR2 as YYNGEE. CDR3 sequence: CASSPQMGGVGTGELFF. The CDR3 region has the DNA TGTGCCAGCAGCCCTCAGATGGGAGGGGTGGGTACCGGGGAGCTGTTTTTT.

The CDR3 reads CASSTITGYYHEQYF. CDR3 coding DNA: TGTGCCAGCAGCACCATAACAGGGTATTACCACGAGCAGTACTTC. This chain uses TRBV11-2 with TRBJ2-7, with D tentatively TRBD1 (6 bases). Germline loops: CDR1 SGHAT, CDR2 FQNNGV. V gave up 5 bases and J gave up 5 bases, with 19 bases separating them. The length of the CDR3 is 15 residues.

As regards this clone: Other nucleotide sequences in the sample specify the same CDR3. This rearrangement joins TRBV12-3 or TRBV12-4 to TRBJ2-3; D is undetermined. The V end lost 3 bases, the J end lost 8 bases, and 3 bases lay between the germline ends. This CDR3 is 10 amino acids long. This CDR3 reads CASSLSTQYF. CDR3 coding DNA: TGTGCCAGCAGTTTGAGTACGCAGTATTTT.

This chain connects TRBV7-9 to TRBJ2-4, with 13 nucleotides matching TRBD2. CDR3 length: 19 amino acids. The V segment lost 5 bases and the J segment 0 bases; nucleotides outside the gene matches: 10. Germline lookup yields CDR1 SEHNR and CDR2 FQNEAQ (reference sequence). The CDR3 sequence is CASSASGTSGVKAKNIQYF. CDR3 coding DNA: TGTGCCAGCAGCGCCTCCGGGACTAGCGGGGTAAAAGCCAAAAACATTCAGTACTTC.

This chain links TRBV1 with TRBJ2-3; TRBD1 is the table's D call and was not checked against the DNA. TRBV1 is a pseudogene locus. There are 21 residues in the CDR3. CDR3 protein: CTSSHWGWGRALIGSTDTQYF. DNA of the CDR3: TGCACCAGCAGCCACTGGGGCTGGGGTCGGGCGCTCATTGGTAGCACAGATACGCAGTATTTT.

The chain links TRBV3-1 (or the pseudogene TRBV3-2) to TRBJ2-3, with D possibly being TRBD1 (5 bases). Looked up from germline, CDR1 is LGHDT and CDR2 is YNNKEL (reference sequence). CDR3 length: 16 amino acids. Trimming took 6 bases from V and 3 from J, leaving 19 bases between them. CDR3 protein: CASSRNTAGKTDTQYF. The CDR3 DNA reads TGTGCCAGCAGTCGCAACACAGCAGGGAAAACAGATACGCAGTATTTT.

The V gene is TRBV6-8, the J gene TRBJ2-3; TRBD2 matches at 7 bases. The CDR3 loop spans 15 amino acids. Losses at the gene ends were 7 bases for V and 0 bases for J; bases not matched to a gene: 7. Germline values: CDR1 MNHGY, CDR2 SAAAGT. The CDR3 spells CASMRGRGSTDTQYF. The CDR3 DNA follows: TGTGCCAGCATGCGAGGGCGGGGGAGCACAGATACGCAGTATTTT.

This rearrangement joins TRBV5-4 to TRBJ2-3; 11 bases match TRBD2. The CDR3 consists of 17 residues. Germline trimming cut 4 bases from V and 5 bases from J; bases unmatched to any gene: 12. Germline V gene sequence: CDR1 SGHNT, CDR2 YYREEE (reference sequence). Here the CDR3 DNA reads TGTGCCAGCAGCCTGACGTTACTAGCGGGAGTGGGAGATACGCAGTATTTT. It yields the protein CASSLTLLAGVGDTQYF.

The chain couples TRBV25-1 to TRBJ2-1; 7 bases match TRBD2. The germline gives CDR1 MGHDK, CDR2 SYGVNS. The CDR3 extends over 17 amino acids. V lost 4 bases to trimming and J lost 5 bases; unmatched junction nucleotides: 14. The CDR3 sequence: CASSVATGGVRHNEQFF. DNA for the CDR3: TGTGCCAGCAGTGTCGCTACGGGAGGTGTGAGGCACAATGAGCAGTTCTTC.

This clone was detected ten times or more. This sequence joins TRBV18 and TRBJ1-4; 8 bases line up with TRBD1. CDR1 is KGHSH, CDR2 LQKENI, per germline. J was trimmed by 8 bases and V by 6 bases; bases with no gene match: 8. This CDR3 region has 14 residues. The CDR3 spells CASSLARTGEKLFF. In DNA form, the CDR3 reads TGTGCCAGCTCTCTTGCCCGGACAGGGGAAAAACTGTTTTTT.